The 10 T cell receptor beta chains given below trace back to one sample, sequenced in a study of blood T cell repertoires in COVID-19. Profiling relied on immunoSEQ multiplex PCR, and the TCRdb table lists in-frame clones only, not all of them. The sample yields 200,000 to 300,000 clones, 85% to 90% seen once. Sequenced: PBMCs or T cells enriched from blood (not recorded which). The receptors stem from a young woman who had recovered from COVID-19.

This rearrangement joins TRBV5-4 to TRBJ1-1; the match to TRBD1 covers 8 bases. CDR1 and CDR2 from the germline V gene are SGHNT and YYREEE (reference sequence). The CDR3 spans 13 residues. V was pared by 0 bases and J by 7 bases, with 2 bases of the junction left unmatched. CDR3 amino acids: CASSLDGTGEAFF. CDR3 in DNA: TGTGCCAGCAGCTTGGACGGGACAGGTGAAGCTTTCTTT.

J is TRBJ1-1 and V is TRBV20-1; 10 positions match TRBD1. This CDR3 comprises 11 residues. The germline CDR1 and CDR2 sequences are DFQATT and SNEGSKA (reference sequence). The V segment lost 8 bases and the J segment 5 bases; nucleotides outside the gene matches: 2. CDR3 DNA sequence: TGCAGTAGACAGGGGGCGACTGAAGCTTTCTTT. Protein: CSRQGATEAFF.

The CDR3 DNA reads TGTGCCAGCAGTTTAATTTCGGAGGAGGCTTTCTTT. Protein sequence: CASSLISEEAFF. J is TRBJ1-1 and V is TRBV28; no clear D gene. The length of the CDR3 is 12 residues. Germline V gene data show CDR1 as MDHEN and CDR2 as SYDVKM. Trimming pared 2 bases from V and 11 bases from J, leaving 12 bases between.

This clone is a singleton in its sample. This sequence joins TRBV7-6 and TRBJ1-5; no firm D call. Germline values: CDR1 SGHVS, CDR2 FNYEAQ. The CDR3 runs to 16 residues. With 2 bases removed from V and 0 bases from J, the gap between germline ends came to 11 bases. CDR3 region: CASSLIHGNSNQPQHF. DNA of the CDR3: TGTGCCAGCAGCTTAATCCACGGGAATAGCAATCAGCCCCAGCATTTT.

The chain employs TRBV6-5 and TRBJ1-1; a possible D gene is TRBD1 (5 bases). Germline V gene data show CDR1 as MNHEY and CDR2 as SVGAGI. CDR3 length: 14 residues. With 6 bases removed from V and 1 base from J, the gap between germline ends came to 12 bases. This chain's CDR3 is CASRIREANTEAFF. The DNA of the CDR3 is TGTGCCAGCAGAATCAGGGAGGCGAACACTGAAGCTTTCTTT.

The genes are TRBV21-1 and TRBJ2-7; TRBD1, the table's D call, lacks a check against the DNA. TRBV21-1 is a recognized pseudogene. This CDR3 has 18 residues. The CDR3 region has the DNA TGTGCCAGCAGCAAACGAGCCCTAGTGTGGGGCGCCTCCTACGAGCAGTACTTC. This codes for CASSKRALVWGASYEQYF.

Remarks on this clone: The sample carries other DNA sequences with the same CDR3. The V call is TRBV9, the J call TRBJ2-2, with 7 bases aligning to TRBD1. Trimming removed 0 bases from V and 2 bases from J; junction bases left unmatched: 1. CDR1 is SGDLS, CDR2 YYNGEE, per germline. The CDR3 has 15 amino acids. The CDR3 is CASSVVGGNTGELFF. The CDR3 DNA sequence: TGTGCCAGCAGCGTAGTAGGGGGCAACACCGGGGAGCTGTTTTTT.

The gene calls are TRBV20-1 and TRBJ2-3; D possibly corresponds to TRBD1 (5 bases). Germline CDR1 DFQATT, CDR2 SNEGSKA (reference sequence). V was cut by 6 bases and J by 6 bases, with 10 bases left in between. The CDR3 loop spans 11 amino acids. In nucleotides, the CDR3 is TGCAGTGCACAACAGGCCGATACGCAGTATTTT. This codes for CSAQQADTQYF.

The genes are TRBV28 and TRBJ2-7; D is possibly TRBD2 (6 bases). Trimming cost V 4 bases and J 0 bases, with 13 bases left between them. The CDR3 covers 15 residues. Looked up from germline, CDR1 is MDHEN and CDR2 is SYDVKM. The CDR3 loop reads CASSSGTASSYEQYF. CDR3 nucleotide sequence: TGTGCCAGCAGTTCGGGGACTGCCAGCTCCTACGAGCAGTACTTC.

The rearrangement links TRBV20-1 to TRBJ2-7; TRBD1 matches 10 bases. The CDR3 is 14 amino acids. The junction had 5 bases not matched to a gene; V was cut back by 3 bases and J by 3 bases. The germline V gene encodes CDR1 DFQATT and CDR2 SNEGSKA (reference sequence). The CDR3 DNA reads TGCAGTGCTAGTTGGGACAGGGGTTTCTACGAGCAGTACTTC. Amino acid sequence: CSASWDRGFYEQYF.